This T cell receptor (beta chain) was captured in a study of cytomegalovirus exposure and HLA in healthy donors. Study-wide results and limits: Association of a missense DCLRE1C variant with TCR beta V- and J-gene trimming was reported in a later analysis. Another analysis was done later, and it associated approximately 18,000 TCR beta sequences with HLA alleles at 0.05 false discovery rate. Rarity characterized most TCR sequences, yet some public TCRs appeared in many donors.

PCR used 60 Vbeta primers and 13 Jbeta primers. Profiling relied on immunoSEQ multiplex PCR, and the TCRdb table lists in-frame clones only, not all of them. In the table there are under 150,000 clones, about 71% of which are singletons. In the case of this clone: The antigen remains undetermined.

This sequence was found in a woman aged 60-70 years in good health and CMV-seropositive. Material for sequencing was PBMCs.

CDR3 protein: CASSLGVGGWSDTEAFF. For the CDR3, the DNA is TGCGCCAGCAGCTTGGGGGTGGGGGGTTGGTCGGACACTGAAGCTTTCTTT. The chain couples TRBV5-1 to TRBJ1-1; perhaps TRBD1 as D (5 bases). In germline, CDR1 is SGHRS, CDR2 YFSETQ. CDR3 length: 17 residues. V was pared by 0 bases and J by 3 bases, with 18 bases between. The whole variable domain, filled in from reference TRBV5-1 and TRBJ1-1, reads KAGVTQTPRYLIKTRGQQVTLSCSPISGHRSVSWYQQTPGQGLQFLFEYFSETQRNKGNFPGRFSGRQFSNSRSEMNVSTLELGDSALYLCASSLGVGGWSDTEAFFGQGTRLTVV.